These T cell receptor beta chains were read from a single sample in a study of cytomegalovirus exposure and HLA in healthy donors. Produced via immunoSEQ multiplex PCR; TCRdb's table is partial and in-frame only. The sample lists roughly 150,000 clones; 75% to 80% were seen once. Sequencing was carried out using PBMCs. Source of these receptors: a male donor in good health and CMV-seronegative. The CDR3 runs from the conserved cysteine through the conserved F or W. D genes are given only for firm matches. Where a row states a size, it is once, few, many or the class of an expanded clone; other rows omit it.

. 17 . TRBJ1-1 TRBV7-9 CASSLGGGGKGRTEAFF TGTGCCAGCAGCTTAGGGGGGGGTGGGAAGGGGAGGACTGAAGCTTTCTTT
. 14 . TRBJ2-7 TRBV19 CASSQGVGSYEQYF TGTGCCAGTAGTCAGGGTGTGGGCAGCTACGAGCAGTACTTC
. 15 . TRBJ2-2 TRBV5-1 CASSLRQVNTGELFF TGCGCCAGCAGCTTGAGGCAGGTGAACACCGGGGAGCTGTTTTTT
. 14 . TRBJ1-1 TRBV7-6 CASSLGVGGTEAFF TGTGCCAGCAGCTTAGGTGTGGGGGGCACTGAAGCTTTCTTT
. 17 once TRBJ1-2 TRBV29-1 CSVEEGTGLISNYGYTF TGCAGCGTTGAAGAGGGAACAGGGCTGATTTCTAACTATGGCTACACCTTC
. 12 . TRBJ1-5 TRBV6-1 CASSTPRDTQHF TGTGCCAGCAGTACGCCTCGGGACACCCAGCATTTT
. 13 . TRBJ1-4 TRBV5-5 CASGQGPNEKLFF TGTGCCAGCGGGCAGGGCCCTAATGAAAAACTGTTTTTT
. 15 . TRBJ2-2 TRBV2 CASSEDGRDTGELFF TGTGCCAGCAGTGAAGATGGCAGGGACACCGGGGAGCTGTTTTTT
. 14 once TRBJ2-3 TRBV29-1 CSVGGTGYTDTQYF TGCAGCGTTGGAGGCACGGGATACACAGATACGCAGTATTTT
. 14 . TRBJ1-5 TRBV18 CASSPGGRDQPQHF TGTGCCAGCTCACCTGGAGGGAGGGATCAGCCCCAGCATTTT
. 10 . TRBJ2-1 TRBV6-4 CASSDSEQFF TGTGCCAGCAGTGATTCGGAGCAGTTCTTC
. 16 . TRBJ1-1 TRBV19 CASRGPVGGMNTEAFF TGTGCCAGTAGAGGCCCGGTAGGAGGGATGAACACTGAAGCTTTCTTT
TRBD1 15 once TRBJ1-1 TRBV7-6 CASSAWGQENTEAFF TGTGCCAGCAGCGCCTGGGGACAGGAGAACACTGAAGCTTTCTTT
. 12 . TRBJ1-1 TRBV11-3 CASSLGHSEAFF TGTGCCAGCAGCCTTGGACACTCTGAAGCTTTCTTT
. 16 . TRBJ2-1 TRBV5-6 CASSSLSSSSYNEQFF TGTGCCAGCAGCTCCCTGTCGTCTAGCTCCTACAATGAGCAGTTCTTC
TRBD1 16 few TRBJ2-4 TRBV15 CATSRTTGQGSDIQYF TGTGCCACCAGCAGAACCACCGGACAGGGGTCGGACATTCAGTACTTC
. 16 . TRBJ2-1 TRBV5-6 CASRRLQGGTYNEQFF TGTGCCAGCAGACGACTTCAGGGGGGCACCTACAATGAGCAGTTCTTC
. 13 . TRBJ1-2 TRBV19 CASRPGGPYGYTF TGTGCCAGTAGGCCGGGGGGCCCCTATGGCTACACCTTC
. 16 once TRBJ1-5 TRBV7-2 CASSLPRPRGYQPQHF TGTGCCAGCAGCCTTCCCCGGCCAAGGGGTTATCAGCCCCAGCATTTT
TRBD1 15 . TRBJ1-4 TRBV5-1 CASSLGDRPNEKLFF TGCGCCAGCAGCTTGGGGGACAGACCTAATGAAAAACTGTTTTTT
. 15 . TRBJ1-1 TRBV19 CASSIGPGAVTEAFF TGTGCCAGTAGTATAGGTCCGGGTGCGGTCACTGAAGCTTTCTTT
. 14 . TRBJ1-4 TRBV6-5 CASSATGAGEKLFF TGTGCCAGCAGTGCCACAGGTGCAGGCGAAAAACTGTTTTTT
TRBD1 15 . TRBJ1-1 TRBV9 CASSVEGAMNTEAFF TGTGCCAGCAGCGTTGAGGGGGCGATGAACACTGAAGCTTTCTTT
. 15 . TRBJ1-6 TRBV7-8 CASSPLTADNSPLHF TGTGCCAGCAGTCCTTTGACAGCCGATAATTCACCCCTCCACTTT
. 16 once TRBJ2-1 TRBV19 CASTIRGPTHSNEQFF TGTGCCAGTACCATCCGAGGGCCCACTCACTCCAATGAGCAGTTCTTC
. 14 . TRBJ1-5 TRBV2 CASSEFSSNQPQHF TGTGCCAGCAGTGAATTCTCCAGCAATCAGCCCCAGCATTTT
. 11 . TRBJ2-3 TRBV30 CAWSPVDTQYF TGTGCCTGGAGTCCAGTCGATACGCAGTATTTT
TRBD1 16 . TRBJ1-1 TRBV29-1 CSVEDRVQGANTEAFF TGCAGCGTTGAGGACAGGGTCCAGGGGGCGAACACTGAAGCTTTCTTT
. 17 . TRBJ2-6 TRBV7-3 CASSQSGGFGGANVLTF TGTGCCAGCAGCCAATCTGGCGGGTTTGGAGGGGCCAACGTCCTGACTTTC
. 14 . TRBJ1-1 TRBV18 CASSQDQEDTEAFF TGTGCCAGCTCCCAGGACCAGGAGGACACTGAAGCTTTCTTT
. 14 . TRBJ1-4 TRBV2 CASSEQGRREKLFF TGTGCCAGCAGTGAACAGGGGCGTCGGGAAAAACTGTTTTTT
TRBD1 15 . TRBJ2-7 TRBV5-1 CASSLPRTGSYEQYF TGCGCCAGCAGCCTCCCCAGGACAGGTTCCTACGAGCAGTACTTC
. 16 once TRBJ2-7 TRBV5-1 CASSLAGSGGLYEQYF TGCGCCAGCAGCTTGGCCGGATCAGGGGGACTCTACGAGCAGTACTTC
. 13 . TRBJ2-7 TRBV29-1 CSVDEGGGYEQYF TGCAGCGTTGACGAAGGGGGTGGCTACGAGCAGTACTTC
. 12 . TRBJ1-1 TRBV7-9 CASSLAMSEAFF TGTGCCAGCAGCTTAGCCATGTCTGAAGCTTTCTTT
TRBD2 16 once TRBJ2-7 TRBV7-2 CASSTPLAGGPYEQYF TGTGCCAGCAGCACCCCTCTAGCGGGAGGGCCCTACGAGCAGTACTTC
. 14 . TRBJ1-1 TRBV5-1 CASSRLVMNTEAFF TGCGCCAGCAGCCGGTTGGTTATGAACACTGAAGCTTTCTTT
TRBD2 15 . TRBJ2-1 TRBV9 CASSIGGSSYNEQFF TGTGCCAGCAGCATCGGGGGGAGCTCCTACAATGAGCAGTTCTTC
. 13 . TRBJ2-2 TRBV7-7 CASSLLATGELFF TGTGCCAGCAGCTTATTGGCCACCGGGGAGCTGTTTTTT
TRBD1 14 . TRBJ2-7 TRBV2 CASSDGQGSYEQYF TGTGCCAGCAGTGATGGACAGGGGAGCTACGAGCAGTACTTC
. 12 . TRBJ1-1 TRBV30 CAWSGGVAEAFF TGTGCCTGGAGCGGGGGTGTGGCTGAAGCTTTCTTT
. 17 . TRBJ2-7 TRBV5-4 CASSLGPNRKGPYEQYF TGTGCCAGCAGCTTGGGGCCAAACAGAAAGGGGCCCTACGAGCAGTACTTC